This T cell receptor beta chain was sequenced during a study of blood T cells in healthy people across ages. As to this clonotype: Antigen unknown.

Regarding the study as a whole: A greater number of naive CD4+ cells and higher diversity distinguished long-lived donors from aged donors. Unsorted PBMCs blocked a conclusive comparison of naive and antigen-experienced cells. Observed TCR beta diversity showed a strong correlation with the percentage of naive T cells as measured by flow cytometry.

Combining a sample-barcoded 5' primer with a J-beta primer mix, a second PCR ran for 7 to 11 cycles. Tags on each cDNA molecule came from a template-switch adaptor with 12 random nucleotides. In TCRdb, the 5' RACE reads were re-called with MiXCR into one record per CDR3 protein. The repertoire includes over 500,000 distinct CDR3 sequences, 27% of them detected once, and approximately 3.6% sits in the top ten. V was shortened by 0 bases and J by 7 bases, with 17 bases between the two germline ends. This CDR3 has 15 amino acids. In germline, CDR1 is DFQATT, CDR2 SNEGSKA (reference sequence). These data were likewise used in another study, on T cells of mothers and their children.

The sequence was obtained from a boy between 2 and 15 years old in good health. The specimen was blood. The chain combines TRBV20-1 with TRBJ2-3, with D tentatively TRBD1 or TRBD2 (5 bases each). The CDR3 DNA sequence: TGCAGTGCTAGAGATCTTCAGGGAGCGCTAAATACGCAGTATTTT. Translated: CSARDLQGALNTQYF.